This T cell receptor (beta chain) was profiled in a study of regulatory T cells in long-lasting Graves disease. Combining iRepertoire HTBI primers with Arm-PCR of CDR3 regions, the authors built TCR beta libraries. TCRdb reanalysed the multiplex PCR reads using MiXCR and keeps one entry per CDR3 protein. This sample has fewer than 550,000 distinct CDR3 sequences, with about 15% found just once. Trimming cost V 3 bases and J 7 bases, with 7 bases left between them. There are 12 residues in the CDR3. Time point given: newly diagnosed GD, antithyroid drugs for less than 3 months. After RNA was extracted from PBMCs, the TCR library was made from it. This clonotype was detected many times. The same data also went into a second study, on T cells in Graves' hyperthyroidism and ophthalmopathy.

This chain links TRBV12-3 or TRBV12-4 with TRBJ2-1; tentative D call: TRBD2 (5 bases). The sample in question was peripheral blood mononuclear cells (PBMCs), obtained at new diagnosis, from a patient treated with antithyroid drugs. The sequence was obtained from a woman aged 40-60 years with Graves disease. CDR3 DNA: TGTGCCAGCAGTTTCCGGGAAAATGAGCAGTTCTTC. Its translation: CASSFRENEQFF.